A selection of T cell receptor beta chains follows, all from one sample in a study of T cells in Graves' hyperthyroidism and ophthalmopathy. TCRdb re-called the multiplex PCR reads through MiXCR, storing one row per CDR3 protein. This table holds about 480,000 distinct CDR3 sequences, 13% to 15% found once. The sequenced material came from blood. The receptors stem from a woman in her late teens or twenties with Graves' hyperthyroidism. Both conserved end residues are part of each CDR3.

>TRBV18|TRBJ2-7
CASSTLNGEQYF
>TRBV30|TRBJ2-1
CAQNEEWKNEQFF
>TRBV11-2|TRBJ2-7
CASSALLAGVLAYEQYF
>TRBV9|TRBJ2-7
CASSAHRANYEQYF
>TRBV11-2|TRBJ1-6
CASSLSGQGESSPLHF
>TRBV6-2/TRBV6-3|TRBJ1-1
CASSYSPGYTEAFF
>TRBV10-3|TRBJ1-2
CAIKGITNYGYTF
>TRBV5-1|TRBJ2-5
CASSLEGLAGVETQYF
>TRBV7-2|TRBJ1-1
CAGKTGTYAEAFF
>TRBV5-8|TRBJ1-6
CASSLLGTGHSPLHF
>TRBV14|TRBJ2-1
CASSQLTSPYNEQFF
>TRBV19|TRBJ2-1
CASSIERGPNEQFF
>TRBV3-1|TRBJ2-7
CASSQDRPNSYEQYF
>TRBV18|TRBJ2-3
CASSPTAPLDTQYF
>TRBV19|TRBJ1-1
CASSISPGNTEAFF
>TRBV5-1|TRBJ2-3
CASSLVQISTDTQYF
>TRBV7-3|TRBJ2-1
CASSPVAGGDYNEQFF
>TRBV11-1|TRBJ2-1
CASSFAGSRNEQFF